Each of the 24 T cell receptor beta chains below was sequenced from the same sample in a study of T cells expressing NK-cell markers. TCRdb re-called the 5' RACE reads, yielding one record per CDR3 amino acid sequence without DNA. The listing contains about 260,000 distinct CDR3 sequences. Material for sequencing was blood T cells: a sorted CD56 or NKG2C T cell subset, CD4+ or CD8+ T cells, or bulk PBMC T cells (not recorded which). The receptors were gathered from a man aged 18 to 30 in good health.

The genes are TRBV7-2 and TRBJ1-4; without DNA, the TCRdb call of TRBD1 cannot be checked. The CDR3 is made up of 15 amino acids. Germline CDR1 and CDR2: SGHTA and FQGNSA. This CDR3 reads CASSFLGRINEKLFF.

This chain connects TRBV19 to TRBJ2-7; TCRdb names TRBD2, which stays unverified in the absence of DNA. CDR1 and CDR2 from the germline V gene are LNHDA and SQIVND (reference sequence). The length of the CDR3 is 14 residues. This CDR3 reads CASSGLAATYEQYF.

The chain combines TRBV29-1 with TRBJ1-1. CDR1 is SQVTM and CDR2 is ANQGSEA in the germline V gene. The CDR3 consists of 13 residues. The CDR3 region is CSVTPLRGAEAFF.

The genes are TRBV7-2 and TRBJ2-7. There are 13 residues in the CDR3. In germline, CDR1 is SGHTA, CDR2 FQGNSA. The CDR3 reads CASSTQGLREQYF.

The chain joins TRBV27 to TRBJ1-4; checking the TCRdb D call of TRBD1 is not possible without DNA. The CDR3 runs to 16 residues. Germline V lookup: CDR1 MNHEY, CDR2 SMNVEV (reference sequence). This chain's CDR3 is CASSSHQGLMVEKLFF.

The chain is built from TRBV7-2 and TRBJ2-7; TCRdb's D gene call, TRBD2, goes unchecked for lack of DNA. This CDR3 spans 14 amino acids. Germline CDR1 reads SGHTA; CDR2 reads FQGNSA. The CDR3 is CASGLAGGGYEQYF.

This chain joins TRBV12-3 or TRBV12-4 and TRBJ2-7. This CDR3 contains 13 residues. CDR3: CASSLAAGTTNYF.

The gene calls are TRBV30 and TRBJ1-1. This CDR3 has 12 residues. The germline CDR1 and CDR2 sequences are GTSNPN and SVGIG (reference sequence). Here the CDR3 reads CAWKGLNTEAFF.

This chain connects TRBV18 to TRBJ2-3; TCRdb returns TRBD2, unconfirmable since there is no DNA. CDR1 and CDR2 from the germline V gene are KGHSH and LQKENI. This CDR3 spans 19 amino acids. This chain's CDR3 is CASSQTGTSGIKSTDTQYF.

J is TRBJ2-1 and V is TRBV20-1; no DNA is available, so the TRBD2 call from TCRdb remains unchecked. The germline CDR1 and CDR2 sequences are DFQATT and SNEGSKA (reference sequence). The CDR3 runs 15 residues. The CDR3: CSARGRTSGSNEQFF.

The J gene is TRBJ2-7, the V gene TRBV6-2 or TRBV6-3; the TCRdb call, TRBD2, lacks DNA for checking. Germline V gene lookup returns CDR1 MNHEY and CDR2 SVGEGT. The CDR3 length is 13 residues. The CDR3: CASSYGRRYEQYF.

The CDR3 reads CASSASGPNGNIQYF. The chain uses TRBV7-6 and TRBJ2-4. Germline CDR1 SGHVS, CDR2 FNYEAQ. CDR3 length equals 15 residues. Filled out from reference TRBV7-6 and TRBJ2-4, the complete variable domain reads GAGVSQSPRYKVTKRGQDVALRCDPISGHVSLYWYRQALGQGPEFLTYFNYEAQQDKSGLPNDRFSAERPEGSISTLTIQRTEQRDSAMYRCASSASGPNGNIQYFGAGTRLSVL.

CDR3 region: CATSPGLAESTDTQYF. This chain connects TRBV24-1 to TRBJ2-3; TCRdb gives TRBD2 as the D gene, but with no DNA this cannot be confirmed. The CDR3 has 16 residues. The germline V gene encodes CDR1 KGHDR and CDR2 SFDVKD.

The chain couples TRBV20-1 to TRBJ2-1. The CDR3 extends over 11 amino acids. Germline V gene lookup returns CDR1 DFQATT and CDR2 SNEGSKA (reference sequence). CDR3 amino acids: CSASDGNEQFF.

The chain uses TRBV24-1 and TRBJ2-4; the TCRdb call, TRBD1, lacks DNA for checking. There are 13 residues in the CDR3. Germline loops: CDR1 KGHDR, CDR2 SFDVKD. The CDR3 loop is CATSAPGRDIQYF.

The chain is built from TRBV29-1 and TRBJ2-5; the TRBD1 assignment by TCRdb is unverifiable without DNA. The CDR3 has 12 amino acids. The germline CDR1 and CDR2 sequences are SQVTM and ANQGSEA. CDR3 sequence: CSAQGFRETQYF.

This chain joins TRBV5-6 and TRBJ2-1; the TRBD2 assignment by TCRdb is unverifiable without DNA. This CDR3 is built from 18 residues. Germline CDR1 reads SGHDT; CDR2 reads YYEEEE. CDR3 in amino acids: CASSVKTVTRWDLDEQFF.

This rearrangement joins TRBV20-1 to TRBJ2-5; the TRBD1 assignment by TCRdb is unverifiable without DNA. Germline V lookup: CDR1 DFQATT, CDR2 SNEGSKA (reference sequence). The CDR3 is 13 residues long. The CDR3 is CSAGGQVKETQYF.

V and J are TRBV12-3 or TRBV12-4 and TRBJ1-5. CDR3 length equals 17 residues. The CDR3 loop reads CASSPSGDGRGNQPQHF.

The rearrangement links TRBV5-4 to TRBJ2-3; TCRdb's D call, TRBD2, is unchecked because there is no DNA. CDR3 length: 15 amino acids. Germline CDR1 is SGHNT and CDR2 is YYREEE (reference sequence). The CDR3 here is CASSLGGFGGDTQYF.

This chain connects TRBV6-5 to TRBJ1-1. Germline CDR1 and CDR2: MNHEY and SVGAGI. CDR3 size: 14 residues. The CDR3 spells CASSYSEWGTEAFF.

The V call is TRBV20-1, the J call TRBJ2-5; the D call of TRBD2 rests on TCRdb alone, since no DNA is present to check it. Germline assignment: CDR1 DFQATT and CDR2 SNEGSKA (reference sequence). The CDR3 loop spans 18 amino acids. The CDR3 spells CSARESYTSGRYQETQYF.

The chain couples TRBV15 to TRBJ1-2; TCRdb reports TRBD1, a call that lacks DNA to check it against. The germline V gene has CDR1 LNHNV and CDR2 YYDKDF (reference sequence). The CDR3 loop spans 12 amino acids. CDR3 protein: CATRGPNYGYTF.

This CDR3 is CASSYTGRAREQYF. V gene TRBV28 combines with J gene TRBJ2-7; TCRdb's D call, TRBD2, is unchecked because there is no DNA. Germline-derived CDR1 and CDR2 are MDHEN and SYDVKM. This CDR3 is built from 14 residues. The full variable domain, with the rest looked up from reference TRBV28 and TRBJ2-7, is DVKVTQSSRYLVKRTGEKVFLECVQDMDHENMFWYRQDPGLGLRLIYFSYDVKMKEKGDIPEGYSVSREKKERFSLILESASTNQTSMYLCASSYTGRAREQYFGPGTRLTVT.